In this sample, the clone carrying this T cell receptor beta chain turned up a few times. TCRdb fed the RACE reads into MiXCR, producing one record per CDR3 protein. The repertoire holds about 94,000 distinct CDR3 sequences, with 9.3% as singletons. CDR1 and CDR2 from the germline V gene are SNHLY and FYNNEI. The CDR3 contains 11 residues. Trimming left V 6 bases short and J 14 bases short, with 14 bases between. Time point reported: patch test 2, 6 weeks after DPC sensitization. Treatment defined: therapeutic diphenylcyclopropenone sensitization with weekly scalp DPC. These data are taken from a study of human T cells and chemical hapten exposure. Study-level information: Patients received weekly diphenylcyclopropenone doses to the scalp throughout the approximately 25-week study. Readings were taken at 6 days from patch tests that had applied 0.01% DPC to the upper back.

The receptor comes from a woman aged 40-49 years with alopecia areata. Some clones in this sample may be carry-over from other donors' samples. This material consisted of whole blood, taken in connection with sensitization to the hapten diphenylcyclopropenone (DPC). The chain couples TRBV2 to TRBJ2-1, with D perhaps matching TRBD1 or TRBD2 (5 bases each). The CDR3 DNA reads as TGTGCCAGCAGGATGGCAGGGAGTGAGTTCTTC. As protein: CASRMAGSEFF.